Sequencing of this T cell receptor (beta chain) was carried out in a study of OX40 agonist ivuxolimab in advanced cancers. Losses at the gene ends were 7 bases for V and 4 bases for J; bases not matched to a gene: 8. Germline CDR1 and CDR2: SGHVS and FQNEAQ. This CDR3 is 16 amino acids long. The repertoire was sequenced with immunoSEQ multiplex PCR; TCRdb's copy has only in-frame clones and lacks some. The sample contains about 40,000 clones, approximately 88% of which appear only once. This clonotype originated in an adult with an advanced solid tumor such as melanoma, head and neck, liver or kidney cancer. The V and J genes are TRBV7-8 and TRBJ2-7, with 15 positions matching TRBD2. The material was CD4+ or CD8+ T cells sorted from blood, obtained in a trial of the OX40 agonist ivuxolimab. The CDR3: CASIETGTSGRYEQYF. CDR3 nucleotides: TGTGCCAGCATCGAAACAGGGACTAGCGGGAGGTACGAGCAGTACTTC.